The clone carrying this T cell receptor (beta chain) was seen a handful of times. The target antigen is unknown. The CDR3 is 16 residues long. Per the germline V gene, CDR1 is SGHAT and CDR2 is FQNNGV. V shed 2 bases and J shed 2 bases, with 14 bases lying between them. As every portion of the isolated RNA was reverse transcribed, the sequencing read expressed TCRB transcripts. The repertoire was sequenced with immunoSEQ multiplex PCR; TCRdb's copy has only in-frame clones and lacks some. This table holds roughly 220,000 clones, about a sixth found once. These data belong to a study of beta chain features in type 1 diabetes. Overall study findings and caveats: Type 1 diabetes patients had TCRB CDR3s that were shorter (moderately but significantly so) in all four CD4+ subsets.

Source material: naive CD4+ T cells from blood. This receptor was obtained from a man aged 30 to 39 with type 1 diabetes. The chain has TRBV11-2 and TRBJ2-3, with D possibly matching TRBD2 (6 bases). In DNA, the CDR3 is TGTGCCAGCAGCTTAAGCGGGTCTGGTTTCACAGATACGCAGTATTTT. It translates to CASSLSGSGFTDTQYF.